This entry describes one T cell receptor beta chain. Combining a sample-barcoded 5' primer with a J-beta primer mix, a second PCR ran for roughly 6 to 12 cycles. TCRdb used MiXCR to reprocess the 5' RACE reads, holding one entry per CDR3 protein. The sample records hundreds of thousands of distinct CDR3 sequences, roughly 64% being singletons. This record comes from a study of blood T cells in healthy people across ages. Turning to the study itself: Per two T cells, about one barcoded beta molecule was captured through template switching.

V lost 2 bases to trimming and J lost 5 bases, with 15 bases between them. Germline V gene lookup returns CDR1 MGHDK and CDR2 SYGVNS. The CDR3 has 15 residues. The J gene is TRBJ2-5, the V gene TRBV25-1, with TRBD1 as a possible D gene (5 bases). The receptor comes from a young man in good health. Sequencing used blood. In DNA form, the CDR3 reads TGTGCCAGCAGTGAACCAGGGCTAGATAGTGAGACCCAGTACTTC. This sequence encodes CASSEPGLDSETQYF.